This TCR beta chain was recovered during a study of blood T cells in healthy people across ages. A second PCR, run for about 7 to 11 cycles, used a sample-barcoded 5' primer plus a J-beta primer mix. Each of the cDNA molecules was tagged by a template-switch adaptor with 12 random nucleotides. TCRdb re-called the 5' RACE reads through MiXCR, storing one row per CDR3 protein. Of 1,800,000 or so distinct CDR3 sequences in the sample, approximately 39% are singletons; the top ten hold about 23%. The sample taken for sequencing was blood. The clonotype comes from a human donor in good health.

CDR3 protein: CASSLDAGRTEAFF. In DNA, the CDR3 is TGCGCCAGCAGCTTGGACGCGGGGAGGACTGAAGCTTTCTTT. V gene TRBV5-1 combines with J gene TRBJ1-1; D call uncertain. The V and J ends lost 0 bases and 5 bases respectively, with 11 bases between them. This CDR3 contains 14 residues. Germline CDR1 is SGHRS and CDR2 is YFSETQ.